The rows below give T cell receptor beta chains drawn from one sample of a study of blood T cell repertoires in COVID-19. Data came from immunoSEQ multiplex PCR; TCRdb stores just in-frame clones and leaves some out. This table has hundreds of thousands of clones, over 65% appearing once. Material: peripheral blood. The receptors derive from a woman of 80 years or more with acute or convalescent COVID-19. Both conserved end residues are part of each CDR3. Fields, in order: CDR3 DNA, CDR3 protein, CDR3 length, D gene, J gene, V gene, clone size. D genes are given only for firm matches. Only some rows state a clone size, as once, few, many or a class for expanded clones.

TGTGCCAGCAGACGGACAGGGGCGAACACCGGGGAGCTGTTTTTT,CASRRTGANTGELFF,15,TRBD1,TRBJ2-2,TRBV27,many
TGTGCCAGCAGCGCCAGGACAGGGGTGGGCTACGAGCAGTACTTC,CASSARTGVGYEQYF,15,TRBD1,TRBJ2-7,TRBV7-9,NA
TGTGCCAGCAGCTCCTATATGGGGGGGGCAGGTCCGAGCTCCTACGAGCAGTACTTC,CASSSYMGGAGPSSYEQYF,19,NA,TRBJ2-7,TRBV11-2,NA
TGTGCCAGCAGTGGACTAGTACCGAACGAGCAGTACTTC,CASSGLVPNEQYF,13,NA,TRBJ2-7,TRBV2,NA
TGTGCCAGCAGGACGGGACAGGGGTGGAATGAGCAGTTCTTC,CASRTGQGWNEQFF,14,TRBD1,TRBJ2-1,TRBV27,NA
TGCGCCAGCAGCCGACAGGGGGCCGCCTATGGCTACACCTTC,CASSRQGAAYGYTF,14,TRBD1,TRBJ1-2,TRBV4-3,NA
TGCGCCAGCAGCTTCGAGGGCGGGGAGCTGTTTTTT,CASSFEGGELFF,12,NA,TRBJ2-2,TRBV5-1,few
TGTGCCAGCAGCTTGATCGGGGACACTTTCTCCTACGAGCAGTACTTC,CASSLIGDTFSYEQYF,16,NA,TRBJ2-7,TRBV5-6,NA
TGCGCCAGCAGCTTGTCAGGACAGGGGAGCACTGAAGCTTTCTTT,CASSLSGQGSTEAFF,15,TRBD1,TRBJ1-1,TRBV5-1,NA
TGTGCCAGCAGGAGACTAGCGGGAGGCTACGAGCAGTACTTC,CASRRLAGGYEQYF,14,TRBD2,TRBJ2-7,TRBV2,NA
TGCGCCAGCAGCCGCCGGGGTGGATTCTCTGGGGCCAACGTCCTGACTTTC,CASSRRGGFSGANVLTF,17,NA,TRBJ2-6,TRBV5-1,NA
TGTGCCAGCTCAGGGACAGAAGAGACCCAGTACTTC,CASSGTEETQYF,12,TRBD1,TRBJ2-5,TRBV18,NA
TGTGCCAGCAGAATCGGACAGGAGGTTGCTACGCAGTATTTT,CASRIGQEVATQYF,14,TRBD1,TRBJ2-3,TRBV6-5,NA
TGTGCCAGCTCACCTTCACCGACTAACACTGAAGCTTTCTTT,CASSPSPTNTEAFF,14,NA,TRBJ1-1,TRBV18,NA
TGTGCCAGCAGTAATAGTGAGCACACACTAGAAAAACTGTTTTTT,CASSNSEHTLEKLFF,15,NA,TRBJ1-4,TRBV28,NA
TGTGCCACCAGCAGTGAGAGGGGGTTGGAGCAGTACTTC,CATSSERGLEQYF,13,NA,TRBJ2-7,TRBV15,few